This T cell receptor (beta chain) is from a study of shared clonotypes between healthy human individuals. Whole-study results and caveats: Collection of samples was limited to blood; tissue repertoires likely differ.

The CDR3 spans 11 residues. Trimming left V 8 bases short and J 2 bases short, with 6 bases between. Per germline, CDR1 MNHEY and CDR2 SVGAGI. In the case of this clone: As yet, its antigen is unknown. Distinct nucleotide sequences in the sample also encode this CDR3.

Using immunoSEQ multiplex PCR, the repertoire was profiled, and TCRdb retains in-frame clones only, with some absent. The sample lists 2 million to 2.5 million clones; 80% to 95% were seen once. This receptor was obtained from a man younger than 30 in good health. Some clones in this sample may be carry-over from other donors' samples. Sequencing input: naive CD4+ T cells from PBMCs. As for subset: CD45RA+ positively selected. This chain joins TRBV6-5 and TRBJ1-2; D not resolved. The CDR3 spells CASSENYGYTF. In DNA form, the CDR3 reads TGTGCCAGCTCAGAGAACTATGGCTACACCTTC.